These 20 T cell receptor beta chains originate from one sample sequenced in a study of cytomegalovirus exposure and HLA in healthy donors. PCR amplification relied on 60 Vbeta primers (plus 13 Jbeta primers). TCRdb's table, derived via immunoSEQ multiplex PCR, lists solely in-frame clones and lacks some. The top ten hold around 2.5% of the sample, which has about 160,000 clones, approximately 80% seen once. Sequencing input: PBMCs. The source is a middle-aged woman in good health and CMV-seropositive.

The rearrangement links TRBV6-5 to TRBJ2-7, with 9 nucleotides matching TRBD1. Per germline, CDR1 MNHEY and CDR2 SVGAGI. J was trimmed by 1 base and V by 5 bases; bases with no gene match: 6. This CDR3 is built from 15 residues. The CDR3 DNA reads as TGTGCCAGCAGTGCCCCGGGGACAGGGTCCTACGAGCAGTACTTC. Residues: CASSAPGTGSYEQYF.

This clone occurred a few times. This chain uses TRBV6-5 with TRBJ2-7; 7 bases map to TRBD2. Germline trimming cut 2 bases from V and 2 bases from J; bases unmatched to any gene: 6. This CDR3 region has 15 residues. Germline V gene data show CDR1 as MNHEY and CDR2 as SVGAGI. CDR3 region: CASSYGGRGAYEQYF. CDR3 nucleotides: TGTGCCAGCAGTTACGGCGGGAGAGGGGCCTACGAGCAGTACTTC.

The rearrangement joins TRBV30 to TRBJ1-5; a possible D gene is TRBD1 (6 bases). Between the trimmed V and J ends, which lost 5 bases and 7 bases, there was a span of 15 bases. Per the germline V gene, CDR1 is GTSNPN and CDR2 is SVGIG (reference sequence). The length of the CDR3 is 13 residues. CDR3 sequence: CAWGTGHEQPQHF. The CDR3 coding sequence is TGTGCCTGGGGTACAGGGCACGAGCAGCCCCAGCATTTT. The full variable domain, with the rest looked up from reference TRBV30 and TRBJ1-5, is SQTIHQWPATLVQPVGSPLSLECTVEGTSNPNLYWYRQAAGRGLQLLFYSVGIGQISSEVPQNLSASRPQDRQFILSSKKLLLSDSGFYLCAWGTGHEQPQHFGDGTRLSIL.

The gene calls are TRBV4-1 and TRBJ1-4; 8 bases agree with TRBD1. With 1 base clipped from V and 8 bases from J, the junction kept 6 bases outside the gene matches. The CDR3 has 15 amino acids. Germline V gives CDR1 MGHRA, CDR2 YSYEKL. The CDR3 DNA reads TGCGCCAGCAGCCAAGCCTGGACAGGGAGAGAAAAACTGTTTTTT. Protein product: CASSQAWTGREKLFF.

This clone was detected only once. V gene TRBV5-5 combines with J gene TRBJ1-4; D call uncertain. V was pared by 4 bases and J by 5 bases, with 12 bases between. CDR3 length: 14 amino acids. Looked up from germline, CDR1 is SGHKS and CDR2 is YYEKEE (reference sequence). The CDR3 DNA sequence: TGTGCCAGCAGCGACACGGCTTCCAATGAAAAACTGTTTTTT. It yields the protein CASSDTASNEKLFF.

This chain connects TRBV13 to TRBJ2-3; 14 bases are shared with TRBD2. The germline CDR1 and CDR2 sequences are PRHDT and FYEKMQ (reference sequence). After removal of 4 bases from V and 3 bases from J, the junction contained 9 bases not matched to a gene. The CDR3 length is 18 residues. The CDR3 region has the DNA TGTGCCAGCAGCTCCGCCCGACTAGCGGGGGGGAGGACAGATACGCAGTATTTT. This encodes CASSSARLAGGRTDTQYF.

CDR3: CSVERQGGYTF. In DNA form, the CDR3 reads TGCAGCGTGGAGAGACAGGGAGGCTACACCTTC. The chain carries TRBV29-1 and TRBJ1-2; 7 bases agree with TRBD1. CDR1 SQVTM and CDR2 ANQGSEA come from the germline V gene. J was trimmed by 8 bases and V by 6 bases; bases with no gene match: 6. This CDR3 is 11 amino acids long.

CDR3 in DNA: TGTGCCAGCAGTGGGGGACAGAGCTACGAGCAGTACTTC. It translates to CASSGGQSYEQYF. The chain couples TRBV2 to TRBJ2-7; 7 positions match TRBD1. The CDR3 consists of 13 residues. Germline V gene sequence: CDR1 SNHLY, CDR2 FYNNEI. Trimming cost V 4 bases and J 3 bases; bases outside gene matches: 3.

The chain has TRBV25-1 and TRBJ1-5; perhaps TRBD1 as D (5 bases). This CDR3 is built from 13 residues. The germline V gene encodes CDR1 MGHDK and CDR2 SYGVNS. Trimming took off 8 bases at V and 3 bases at J, with 11 bases between the two ends. CDR3 sequence (DNA): TGTGCCAGCGCGACAGATCACAATCAGCCCCAGCATTTT. The encoded protein is CASATDHNQPQHF.

This clone appeared a single time. CDR3 nucleotide sequence: TGCGCCAGCAGCTTTCCTTCCGGGACAGGGTATTTCCCCAATGAAAAACTGTTTTTT. Encoded protein: CASSFPSGTGYFPNEKLFF. J is TRBJ1-4 and V is TRBV4-1, with 9 bases aligning to TRBD1. The CDR3 has 19 residues. Germline V lookup: CDR1 MGHRA, CDR2 YSYEKL. V dropped 5 bases and J dropped 5; count of bases not matched to a gene: 18.

J is TRBJ1-1 and V is TRBV6-1; D ambiguous. Germline V gene lookup returns CDR1 MNHNS and CDR2 SASEGT. The length of the CDR3 is 11 residues. V was shortened by 4 bases and J by 9 bases, with 9 bases between the two germline ends. In DNA form, the CDR3 reads TGTGCCAGCAGTGTCACAAATAAAGCTTTCTTT. Amino acids: CASSVTNKAFF.

This clone was found once. V gene TRBV9 combines with J gene TRBJ2-7; 12 bases map to TRBD2. Trimming cost V 3 bases and J 2 bases; bases outside gene matches: 0. The CDR3 totals 14 residues. Germline V gene lookup returns CDR1 SGDLS and CDR2 YYNGEE. The CDR3 DNA is TGTGCCAGCAGCGGGACTAGCGGGGCCTACGAGCAGTACTTC. Translated, it gives CASSGTSGAYEQYF.

The chain uses TRBV5-4 and TRBJ2-1; no clear D. The CDR3 length is 13 residues. V was shortened by 3 bases and J by 9 bases, with 13 bases between the two germline ends. The germline gives CDR1 SGHNT, CDR2 YYREEE (reference sequence). CDR3 DNA sequence: TGTGCCAGCAGCTCCCCTCGAGAACGTGAGCAGTTCTTC. It yields the protein CASSSPREREQFF. Combining the CDR3 with reference TRBV5-4 and TRBJ2-1 gives the whole variable domain ETGVTQSPTHLIKTRGQQVTLRCSSQSGHNTVSWYQQALGQGPQFIFQYYREEENGRGNFPPRFSGLQFPNYSSELNVNALELDDSALYLCASSSPREREQFFGPGTRLTVL.

The chain has TRBV5-1 and TRBJ1-1, with 9 bases aligning to TRBD1. Germline V CDR1 and CDR2: SGHRS, YFSETQ. Trimming took 4 bases from V and 4 from J; bases not matched to a gene: 8. The CDR3 contains 15 residues. In DNA, the CDR3 is TGCGCCAGCAGCACAGGGGGCCCCTATGGCACTGAAGCTTTCTTT. Protein product: CASSTGGPYGTEAFF.

The V and J genes are TRBV6-5 and TRBJ2-6; 9 positions match TRBD1. The V gene's germline CDR1 is MNHEY and CDR2 SVGAGI. Trimming cost V 4 bases and J 4 bases; bases outside gene matches: 5. There are 16 residues in the CDR3. CDR3 sequence (DNA): TGTGCCAGCAGTTTGGGACAGGGCGGCGGGGCCAACGTCCTGACTTTC. This translates into CASSLGQGGGANVLTF.

This chain joins TRBV6-1 and TRBJ2-5, with D perhaps TRBD2 (6 bases). Deletions cut 9 bases from V and 5 bases from J, with 16 bases between. Germline loops: CDR1 MNHNS, CDR2 SASEGT. This CDR3 has 13 amino acids. The CDR3, as DNA: TGTGCCAGTTTGGGTGGGGGGACGGAGACCCAGTACTTC. Translated, it gives CASLGGGTETQYF.

The CDR3 loop reads CASSVEGVEQETQYF. The CDR3 nucleotides read TGTGCCAGCAGCGTGGAGGGTGTTGAGCAAGAGACCCAGTACTTC. The chain combines TRBV9 with TRBJ2-5; tentative D call: TRBD2 (6 bases). The CDR3 spans 15 residues. The germline V gene encodes CDR1 SGDLS and CDR2 YYNGEE. The V end was cut by 2 bases, the J end by 2 bases, with 13 bases between.

The chain couples TRBV2 to TRBJ1-1; tentatively, D is TRBD1 (5 bases). V was cut by 4 bases and J by 3 bases, with 12 bases left in between. The CDR3 runs 14 residues. The germline CDR1 and CDR2 sequences are SNHLY and FYNNEI. CDR3 DNA: TGTGCCAGCAGTGTGGGAGGGGTGGACACTGAAGCTTTCTTT. It translates to CASSVGGVDTEAFF.

The gene calls are TRBV5-1 and TRBJ1-1, with 7 positions matching TRBD1. The ends lost 0 bases at V and 4 bases at J; junction bases unmatched: 3. Germline V CDR1 and CDR2: SGHRS, YFSETQ. This CDR3 comprises 14 residues. The CDR3 nucleotides read TGCGCCAGCAGCTTGGCCCCAGGGGGCACTGAAGCTTTCTTT. This encodes CASSLAPGGTEAFF.

This chain connects TRBV7-9 to TRBJ1-2; 9 bases map to TRBD1. This CDR3 has 15 amino acids. J gave up 7 bases and V 1 base, and 7 bases lay outside the gene matches. Per the germline V gene, CDR1 is SEHNR and CDR2 is FQNEAQ (reference sequence). CDR3 in amino acids: CASSLVGTGSGGYTF. For the CDR3, the DNA is TGTGCCAGCAGCTTAGTCGGGACAGGGTCTGGTGGCTACACCTTC.